A selection of T cell receptor beta chains follows, all from one sample in a study of cytomegalovirus exposure and HLA in healthy donors. Using immunoSEQ multiplex PCR, the repertoire was profiled, and TCRdb retains in-frame clones only, with some absent. The repertoire holds roughly 80,000 clones, with 62% as singletons. The specimen was PBMCs. The origin of the receptors is a male donor in good health and CMV-seropositive. Both conserved end residues are part of each CDR3. Fields, in order: D gene, J gene, V gene, clone size, CDR3 DNA, CDR3 protein. D genes are given only for firm matches. A row's size may be missing; if present it is once, few, many or a size class.

TRBD2 TRBJ2-3 TRBV25-1 . TGTGCCAGCAGTGAAGGTAGCGGGAGGACAGATACGCAGTATTTT CASSEGSGRTDTQYF
. TRBJ1-1 TRBV6-5 . TGTGCCAGCAGTTACTTAGGGGGGGTGAACACTGAAGCTTTCTTT CASSYLGGVNTEAFF
. TRBJ1-5 TRBV30 . TGTGCCTGGAGTAGAGACGGGGGCAATCAGCCCCAGCATTTT CAWSRDGGNQPQHF
TRBD2 TRBJ2-2 TRBV6-1 few TGTGCCAGCGAGGGAGGGCGGTTGGGGGCCGGGGAGCTGTTTTTT CASEGGRLGAGELFF
. TRBJ2-1 TRBV4-3 . TGCGCCAGCAGCCTACAGGGAAGGGCCTACAATGAGCAGTTCTTC CASSLQGRAYNEQFF
TRBD1 TRBJ2-7 TRBV27 . TGTGCCAGCAGTCCTTCCCCCCTTGGACAGGGAGTGTCCTACGAGCAGTACTTC CASSPSPLGQGVSYEQYF
TRBD1 TRBJ1-2 TRBV6-6 . TGTGCCAGCAGTCCGGTCGACAGGGCATATGGCTACACCTTC CASSPVDRAYGYTF
. TRBJ2-7 TRBV20-1 medium-sized TGCAGTGCTAGCACCTACGAGCAGTACTTC CSASTYEQYF
. TRBJ2-3 TRBV30 . TGTGCCTGGAGTGTAGGGGGTGGGGAAACAGATACGCAGTATTTT CAWSVGGGETDTQYF
. TRBJ2-7 TRBV12-5 . TGTGCTAGTGGTTTTCGGACAGACATTACATACGAGCAGTACTTC CASGFRTDITYEQYF
. TRBJ2-1 TRBV27 . TGTGCCAGCAGTTTAAGAGGCTCCTACAATGAGCAGTTCTTC CASSLRGSYNEQFF
. TRBJ1-1 TRBV7-2 few TGTGCCAGCCGGGGGCGGGAGTACACTGAAGCTTTCTTT CASRGREYTEAFF
TRBD1 TRBJ1-5 TRBV2 . TGTGCCAGCCAGGGACAGTTCAATCAGCCCCAGCATTTT CASQGQFNQPQHF
TRBD2 TRBJ2-7 TRBV6-5 . TGTGCCAGCAGTTACTCCAGGGTAGCGGGCGAGCAGTACTTC CASSYSRVAGEQYF
TRBD1 TRBJ2-2 TRBV27 . TGTGCCAGCAGTTTTGGACAGGGCATCGGGGAGCTGTTTTTT CASSFGQGIGELFF
. TRBJ1-1 TRBV5-1 . TGCGCCAGCACCCAAACACAGGGAGGGTACACTGAAGCTTTCTTT CASTQTQGGYTEAFF
TRBD1 TRBJ2-3 TRBV6-5 . TGTGCCAGCAGTTACTCGACGAGGGGGCGGGATACGCAGTATTTT CASSYSTRGRDTQYF
TRBD2 TRBJ2-7 TRBV5-4 . TGTGCCAGCAGCTTGCCGGGACTAGCGGGCTCCCAGAGCTCCTACGAGCAGTACTTC CASSLPGLAGSQSSYEQYF
. TRBJ1-2 TRBV6-5 . TGTGCCAGCGGGCGGGGAGGCCATGGCTACACCTTC CASGRGGHGYTF
TRBD2 TRBJ2-3 TRBV2 . TGTGCCAGCAGTTCACCCTCCGGGGAGGGAGGCAATACGCAGTATTTT CASSSPSGEGGNTQYF
. TRBJ1-1 TRBV27 . TGTGCCAGCAGCGTCCGCGGGGAATTGAACACTGAAGCTTTCTTT CASSVRGELNTEAFF
. TRBJ1-1 TRBV19 . TGTGCCAGTAGTATAGAGGGTGGAACAGGCGCTTTCTTT CASSIEGGTGAFF
TRBD2 TRBJ2-3 TRBV6-5 . TGTGCCAGCAGTTACCTTCAGGGACTAGGAACAGATACGCAGTATTTT CASSYLQGLGTDTQYF
. TRBJ2-4 TRBV20-1 . TGCAGTGCGGGCCCGGAAATTCAGTACTTC CSAGPEIQYF
. TRBJ2-1 TRBV27 . TGTGCCAGCAGAGGGGCTAGCTCCTACAATGAGCAGTTCTTC CASRGASSYNEQFF
. TRBJ1-2 TRBV6-5 . TGTGCCAGCACCGCCGGGACTGCCTATGGCTACACCTTC CASTAGTAYGYTF
. TRBJ1-2 TRBV25-1 . TGTGCCAGCAGTGGGGCAGGGTCCAGGGGCTACACCTTC CASSGAGSRGYTF
. TRBJ2-2 TRBV6-5 few TGTGCCAGCACACAACAGGGATCCGGGGAGCTGTTTTTT CASTQQGSGELFF
. TRBJ1-1 TRBV10-3 once TGTGCCATCAGGAACCCGCTACAGGGGAACACTGAAGCTTTCTTT CAIRNPLQGNTEAFF
TRBD1 TRBJ1-2 TRBV7-2 few TGTGCCAGCAGCTTAGGACAGGGCCCCGGCTATGGCTACACCTTC CASSLGQGPGYGYTF
. TRBJ1-2 TRBV5-6 . TGTGCCAGCGTGCGGGACCCGAAAGGGGACTATGGCTACACCTTC CASVRDPKGDYGYTF
TRBD1 TRBJ1-2 TRBV5-4 . TGTGCCAGCAGCCATCGACAGGGGGCCCCTAACTATGGCTACACCTTC CASSHRQGAPNYGYTF
. TRBJ2-7 TRBV5-4 . TGTGCCAGCAGCTTGCGGGCTGGACATTATGAGACAGAGCAGTACTTC CASSLRAGHYETEQYF
. TRBJ2-5 TRBV28 few TGTGCCAGCACCCCGCCGGGGATCGGAGAGACCCAGTACTTC CASTPPGIGETQYF
TRBD1 TRBJ2-7 TRBV5-1 . TGCGCCAGCAGCTTGGGACAGGGACAAGGCTACGAGCAGTACTTC CASSLGQGQGYEQYF
. TRBJ2-1 TRBV6-4 . TGTGCCAGCATGGCGGAGAGCTCCTACAATGAGCAGTTCTTC CASMAESSYNEQFF
. TRBJ1-1 TRBV19 . TGTGCCAGTAACCGGGGGCGGGAGGCTTTCTTT CASNRGREAFF
TRBD1 TRBJ2-2 TRBV5-1 few TGCGCCAGCAGCTTAGGACAGGGGACGAACACCGGGGAGCTGTTTTTT CASSLGQGTNTGELFF
. TRBJ2-7 TRBV7-9 few TGTTCCAGCAGCTTAGGGGCCGACGAGCAGTACTTC CSSSLGADEQYF
. TRBJ1-2 TRBV7-2 . TGTGCCAGCAGCCCACAGGGTTATGGCTACACCTTC CASSPQGYGYTF
TRBD1 TRBJ2-5 TRBV9 . TGTGCCAGCAGCCAACAGGGGTGGGGACCAGCCCAGTACTTC CASSQQGWGPAQYF
. TRBJ1-1 TRBV14 . TGTGCCAGCAGCCCCCTGGGGAGCGGGAACACTGAAGCTTTCTTT CASSPLGSGNTEAFF
TRBD1 TRBJ2-2 TRBV5-4 . TGTGCCAGCAGCATACAACAGGGGGCGACCGGGGAGCTGTTTTTT CASSIQQGATGELFF
TRBD2 TRBJ2-7 TRBV5-4 . TGTGCCAGCAGCCCCGCCGGGACTAGCATGTACGAGCAGTACTTC CASSPAGTSMYEQYF
. TRBJ1-3 TRBV6-1 . TGTGCCAGCAGTGATTATAACGGGGGTAGAAACGCCATATATTTT CASSDYNGGRNAIYF
TRBD1 TRBJ1-5 TRBV6-5 few TGTGCCAGCAGTAGGACAGGGCCGGGGGATCAGCCCCAGCATTTT CASSRTGPGDQPQHF
. TRBJ1-6 TRBV30 . TGTGCCTGGAGTGTCTCCCAGGCAAGCTCCTATAATTCACCCCTCCACTTT CAWSVSQASSYNSPLHF
. TRBJ2-3 TRBV7-9 . TGTGCCAGCAGCCGACAGGGAGGTGGAGATACGCAGTATTTT CASSRQGGGDTQYF
. TRBJ2-2 TRBV6-1 once TGTGCCAGCAGTGAAGGGGCAGGGCTCACCGGGGAGCTGTTTTTT CASSEGAGLTGELFF
TRBD1 TRBJ1-1 TRBV7-9 few TGTGCCAGCAGCTTAGGGACAGGGGGTGAAGCTTTCTTT CASSLGTGGEAFF
TRBD2 TRBJ2-3 TRBV6-5 . TGTGCCAGCAGCCGTAGCGGGAGGATAGATACGCAGTATTTT CASSRSGRIDTQYF
. TRBJ1-4 TRBV4-1 few TGCGCCAGCAGCCAAAGTGGAACAGATGAAAAACTGTTTTTT CASSQSGTDEKLFF